The rows below give T cell receptor beta chains drawn from one sample of a study of CD8+ T cells in alopecia areata. The data were produced by immunoSEQ multiplex PCR, yet TCRdb's version contains in-frame clones alone and is incomplete. The sample comprises 75,000 to 80,000 clones, approximately 70% of which are singletons, and around 22% rests with the top ten. The sample in question was CD8+ T cells sorted from blood, obtained at week 24, from a patient treated with tofacitinib. The receptors were sampled from a human donor with alopecia areata. The conserved cysteine and the conserved F or W are not part of the CDR3 here. The order of the fields is V gene, CDR3 protein.

>TRBV29-1
SAAGQGTTDTQY
>TRBV5-1
ASSAGIYYEQY
>TRBV4-2
ASSQDPGDSSYEQY
>TRBV29-1
SVEVSTGVGEQY
>TRBV5-4
ASSLQGRVHEQY
>TRBV7-9
ASSPRDWDTQY
>TRBV5-1
ASSPAGQGFFYEQY
>TRBV6-5
ASSYSNANEQY
>TRBV7-9
ASSLDPRYNEQF
>TRBV14
ASSVAASPNYGYT
>TRBV9
ASSSRDNSYEQY
>TRBV7-8
ASSLLILDTGELF
>TRBV4-1
ASSQIYGGTAGGELF
>TRBV6-5
ASSKIGRDKY
>TRBV29-1
SVDRAEGSYGYT
>TRBV15
ATRTIGDEQF
>TRBV19
ASSETGELF
>TRBV2
ASSVVRLVYGYT
>TRBV6-6
ASSYSGAEAF
>TRBV4-3
ASSREDGFTDTQY
>TRBV7-8
ASSDAVGELF
>TRBV30
AWSQGIGTVLQY
>TRBV4-1
ASSQDPGVRTIY
>TRBV29-1
SVVGAGGGGETQY